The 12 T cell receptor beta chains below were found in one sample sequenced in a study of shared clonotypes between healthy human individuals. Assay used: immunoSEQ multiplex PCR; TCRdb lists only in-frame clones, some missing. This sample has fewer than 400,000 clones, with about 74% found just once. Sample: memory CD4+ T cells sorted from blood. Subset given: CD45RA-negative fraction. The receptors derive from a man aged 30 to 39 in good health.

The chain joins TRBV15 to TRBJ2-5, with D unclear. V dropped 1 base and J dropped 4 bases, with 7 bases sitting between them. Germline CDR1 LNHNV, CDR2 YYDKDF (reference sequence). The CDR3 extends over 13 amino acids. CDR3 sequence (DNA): TGTGCCACCAGCAGAGTTCCGGGAGAGACCCAGTACTTC. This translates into CATSRVPGETQYF.

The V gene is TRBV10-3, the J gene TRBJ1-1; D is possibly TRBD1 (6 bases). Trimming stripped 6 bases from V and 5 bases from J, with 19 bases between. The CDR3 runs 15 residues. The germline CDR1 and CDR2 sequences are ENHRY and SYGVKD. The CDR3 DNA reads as TGTGCCATCAGGGAAGATCCCAGGGGTCGTACTGAAGCTTTCTTT. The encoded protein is CAIREDPRGRTEAFF.

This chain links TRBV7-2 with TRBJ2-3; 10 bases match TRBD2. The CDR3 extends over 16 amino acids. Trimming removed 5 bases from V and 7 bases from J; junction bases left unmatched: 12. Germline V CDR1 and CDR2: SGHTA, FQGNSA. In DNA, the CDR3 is TGTGCCAGCAGCCCACGAGCGGGAGGGCTTTCGAATACGCAGTATTTT. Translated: CASSPRAGGLSNTQYF.

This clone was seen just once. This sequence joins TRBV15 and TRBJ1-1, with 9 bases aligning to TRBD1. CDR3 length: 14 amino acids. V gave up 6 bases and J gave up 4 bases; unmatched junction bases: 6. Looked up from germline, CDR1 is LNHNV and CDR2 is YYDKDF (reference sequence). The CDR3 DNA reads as TGTGCCACCAGGAAACGACAGGGGGGCACTGAAGCTTTCTTT. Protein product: CATRKRQGGTEAFF.

CDR3 sequence: CASSLGDRVFAGELFF. CDR3 coding DNA: TGTGCCAGCAGCTTGGGGGACAGGGTTTTTGCCGGGGAGCTGTTTTTT. The gene calls are TRBV7-9 and TRBJ2-2; the match to TRBD1 covers 9 bases. CDR1 and CDR2 from the germline V gene are SEHNR and FQNEAQ (reference sequence). This CDR3 region has 16 residues. Unmatched junction bases numbered 8, after V lost 3 bases and J lost 6 bases.

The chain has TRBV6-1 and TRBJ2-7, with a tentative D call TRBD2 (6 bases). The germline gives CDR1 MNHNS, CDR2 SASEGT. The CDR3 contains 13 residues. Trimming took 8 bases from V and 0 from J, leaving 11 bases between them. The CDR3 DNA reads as TGTGCCAGCTCCTTGGGGGGCTCCTACGAGCAGTACTTC. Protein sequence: CASSLGGSYEQYF.

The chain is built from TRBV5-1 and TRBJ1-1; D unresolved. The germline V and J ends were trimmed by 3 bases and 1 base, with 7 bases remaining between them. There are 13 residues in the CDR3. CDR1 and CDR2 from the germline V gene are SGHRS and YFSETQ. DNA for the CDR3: TGCGCCAGCAGCTATCGACAGAACACTGAAGCTTTCTTT. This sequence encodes CASSYRQNTEAFF.

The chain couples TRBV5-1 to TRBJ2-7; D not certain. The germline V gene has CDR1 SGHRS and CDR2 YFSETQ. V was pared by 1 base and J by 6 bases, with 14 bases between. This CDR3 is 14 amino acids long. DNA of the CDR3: TGCGCCAGCAGCTTGTCTACACCTAGGATCGAGCAGTACTTC. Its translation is CASSLSTPRIEQYF.

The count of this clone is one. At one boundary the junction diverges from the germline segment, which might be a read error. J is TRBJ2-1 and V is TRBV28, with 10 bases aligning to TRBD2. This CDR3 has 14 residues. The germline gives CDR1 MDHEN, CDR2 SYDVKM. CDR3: CASTSSGRINEQFF. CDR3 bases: TGTGCAAGCACGTCTAGCGGGAGAATCAATGAGCAGTTCTTC.

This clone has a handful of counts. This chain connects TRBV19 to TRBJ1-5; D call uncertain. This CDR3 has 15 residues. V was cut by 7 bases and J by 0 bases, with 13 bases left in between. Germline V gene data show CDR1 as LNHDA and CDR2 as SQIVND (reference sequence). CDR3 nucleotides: TGTGCCAGTATCGGAACCCAGATTAGCAATCAGCCCCAGCATTTT. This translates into CASIGTQISNQPQHF.

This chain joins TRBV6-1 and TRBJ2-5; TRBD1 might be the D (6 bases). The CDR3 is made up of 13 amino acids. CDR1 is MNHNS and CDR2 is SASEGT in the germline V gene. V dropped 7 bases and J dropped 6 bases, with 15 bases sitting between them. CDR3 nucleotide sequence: TGTGCCAGCACCATTTACAGGGCTAAGACCCAGTACTTC. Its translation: CASTIYRAKTQYF.

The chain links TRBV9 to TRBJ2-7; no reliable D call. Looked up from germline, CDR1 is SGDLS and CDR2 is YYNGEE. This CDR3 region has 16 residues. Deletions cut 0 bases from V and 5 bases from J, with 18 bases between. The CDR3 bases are TGTGCCAGCAGCGTAGCCCCTCTGGGCGGTTCCCACGAGCAGTACTTC. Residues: CASSVAPLGGSHEQYF. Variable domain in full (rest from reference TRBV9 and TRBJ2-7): DSGVTQTPKHLITATGQRVTLRCSPRSGDLSVYWYQQSLDQGLQFLIQYYNGEERAKGNILERFSAQQFPDLHSELNLSSLELGDSALYFCASSVAPLGGSHEQYFGPGTRLTVT.